This T cell receptor (beta chain) was obtained from a study of T cells in Graves' hyperthyroidism and ophthalmopathy. Patients having uncontrolled infection, another autoimmune disease, pregnancy or lactation were not included. Source material for PBMCs was 10 ml fresh peripheral blood. The V and J ends lost 6 bases and 5 bases respectively, with 16 bases between them. CDR1 SQVTM and CDR2 ANQGSEA come from the germline V gene. There are 13 residues in the CDR3. TCR beta CDR3 sequences were amplified from RNA transcripts. First-round RT-PCR with HTBI primers amplified the TCR CDR3 region. From the multiplex PCR reads, TCRdb called clonotypes with MiXCR, one entry per CDR3 protein. The sample has hundreds of thousands of distinct CDR3 sequences; roughly 20% are singletons.

The clonotype was recovered from a man aged 25 to 40 with Graves' ophthalmopathy. Input material: blood. The V gene is TRBV29-1, the J gene TRBJ1-1; weak D call: TRBD1 (5 bases). The CDR3 spells CSVTGAKSTEAFF. CDR3 nucleotides: TGCAGCGTAACCGGGGCCAAGAGTACTGAAGCTTTCTTT.